This is a list of T cell receptor beta chains from one sample in a study of Ad26.COV2.S vaccination and SARS-CoV-2 variants. Only in-frame clones appear in the TCRdb table, and some are missing; sequencing was by immunoSEQ multiplex PCR. The sample has some 450,000 clones, less than 95% seen once; the top ten hold more than 3.5%. Sequenced here: peripheral blood, sampled in a trial of Ad26.COV2.S vaccine versus placebo. The receptors were gathered from a person between 18 and 65 years old who received the Ad26.COV2.S COVID-19 vaccine or a placebo. The CDR3 runs from the conserved cysteine through the conserved F or W. D genes are given only for firm matches. A clone size is listed for some rows: how often the clone was seen (once, few, many), or a class if it is expanded.

V: TRBV28; J: TRBJ1-2; size: .; D: .; CDR3: CASSLTGLYYGYTF; DNA: TGTGCCAGCAGTTTAACAGGACTATACTATGGCTACACCTTC
V: TRBV24-1; J: TRBJ1-5; size: few; D: .; CDR3: CATSDSWGNQPQHF; DNA: TGTGCCACCAGTGATAGTTGGGGCAATCAGCCCCAGCATTTT
V: TRBV18; J: TRBJ2-3; size: .; D: .; CDR3: CASSKQGGNADTQYF; DNA: TGTGCCAGCTCAAAACAGGGTGGAAACGCAGATACGCAGTATTTT
V: TRBV21-1; J: TRBJ1-1; size: .; D: .; CDR3: CASKSEGATEAFF; DNA: TGTGCCAGCAAAAGTGAGGGGGCCACTGAAGCTTTCTTT
V: TRBV19; J: TRBJ2-7; size: .; D: .; CDR3: CASSMERAYEQYF; DNA: TGTGCCAGTAGTATGGAGAGAGCCTACGAGCAGTACTTC
V: TRBV6-6; J: TRBJ1-4; size: .; D: .; CDR3: CASIKRGEADDEKLFF; DNA: TGTGCCAGCATTAAGCGGGGGGAAGCGGACGATGAAAAACTGTTTTTT
V: TRBV10-3; J: TRBJ2-1; size: .; D: TRBD1; CDR3: CAATGTANNEQFF; DNA: TGTGCCGCCACCGGGACAGCTAACAATGAGCAGTTCTTC
V: TRBV4-2; J: TRBJ2-7; size: once; D: .; CDR3: CASSQVDRNYEQYF; DNA: TGTGCCAGCAGCCAAGTCGACAGAAACTACGAGCAGTACTTC
V: TRBV5-4; J: TRBJ1-1; size: .; D: .; CDR3: CASSPNRAGEAFF; DNA: TGTGCCAGCAGCCCGAACCGGGCTGGGGAAGCTTTCTTT
V: TRBV24-1; J: TRBJ2-1; size: .; D: .; CDR3: CATSDLGTRSYNEQFF; DNA: TGTGCCACCAGTGATTTAGGGACCCGCTCCTACAATGAGCAGTTCTTC
V: TRBV27; J: TRBJ2-3; size: .; D: .; CDR3: CASSFGGALDTQYF; DNA: TGTGCCAGCAGTTTCGGGGGAGCGTTGGATACGCAGTATTTT
V: TRBV29-1; J: TRBJ1-5; size: once; D: .; CDR3: CSVAPGHNQPQHF; DNA: TGCAGCGTTGCCCCAGGCCACAATCAGCCCCAGCATTTT
V: TRBV5-1; J: TRBJ2-7; size: .; D: .; CDR3: CASSFGQNWGEQYF; DNA: TGCGCCAGCAGCTTTGGCCAAAATTGGGGCGAGCAGTACTTC
V: TRBV5-6; J: TRBJ2-5; size: .; D: TRBD2; CDR3: CASSLAGRPQETQYF; DNA: TGTGCCAGCAGCCTAGCGGGACGCCCCCAAGAGACCCAGTACTTC
V: TRBV27; J: TRBJ2-5; size: .; D: .; CDR3: CASSLNPRGETQYF; DNA: TGTGCCAGCAGTTTGAATCCGAGGGGGGAGACCCAGTACTTC
V: TRBV28; J: TRBJ1-5; size: once; D: TRBD1; CDR3: CASSPRTGYSNQPQHF; DNA: TGTGCCAGCAGTCCGAGGACAGGGTATAGCAATCAGCCCCAGCATTTT
V: TRBV28; J: TRBJ1-1; size: .; D: .; CDR3: CASSSPQGRPNMNTEAFF; DNA: TGTGCCAGCAGTTCCCCGCAGGGCAGACCCAACATGAACACTGAAGCTTTCTTT
V: TRBV16; J: TRBJ2-5; size: .; D: .; CDR3: CASSQLSDGETQYF; DNA: TGTGCCAGCAGCCAATTGAGCGACGGGGAGACCCAGTACTTC
V: TRBV24-1; J: TRBJ2-7; size: .; D: TRBD2; CDR3: CATSDPSGRGTYEQYF; DNA: TGTGCCACCAGTGATCCTAGCGGGAGGGGGACCTACGAGCAGTACTTC
V: TRBV15; J: TRBJ2-1; size: .; D: .; CDR3: CATSRGMGASSYNEQFF; DNA: TGTGCCACCAGCAGAGGAATGGGGGCGAGCTCCTACAATGAGCAGTTCTTC
V: TRBV18; J: TRBJ1-1; size: few; D: .; CDR3: CASSRSSEESLGAFF; DNA: TGTGCCAGCTCACGAAGTTCAGAGGAGTCCCTGGGTGCTTTCTTT
V: TRBV28; J: TRBJ1-5; size: few; D: .; CDR3: CASNSGGKVTAFF; DNA: TGTGCCAGCAACAGTGGCGGTAAGGTAACAGCGTTTTTT
V: TRBV11-2; J: TRBJ2-7; size: .; D: .; CDR3: CASSFGLSPEQYF; DNA: TGTGCCAGCAGCTTCGGCCTTAGCCCCGAGCAGTACTTC
V: TRBV5-1; J: TRBJ1-3; size: .; D: .; CDR3: CASSLQSGNTIYF; DNA: TGCGCCAGCAGCTTGCAATCTGGAAACACCATATATTTT
V: TRBV27; J: TRBJ2-7; size: .; D: .; CDR3: CASSGLGGEQYF; DNA: TGTGCCAGCAGTGGTCTTGGGGGGGAGCAGTACTTC
V: TRBV7-2; J: TRBJ2-3; size: .; D: .; CDR3: CASSLGGLADTQYF; DNA: TGTGCCAGCAGCTTAGGGGGCTTGGCAGATACGCAGTATTTT
V: TRBV21-1; J: TRBJ2-6; size: .; D: .; CDR3: CASPGRGANVLTF; DNA: TGTGCCAGCCCTGGAAGGGGGGCCAACGTCCTGACTTTC
V: TRBV19; J: TRBJ1-6; size: .; D: TRBD1; CDR3: CASTSTTGQLRSSPLHF; DNA: TGTGCCAGTACTTCTACGACGGGACAGTTACGGAGTTCACCCCTCCACTTT
V: TRBV18; J: TRBJ2-7; size: .; D: .; CDR3: CASSTDTNEQYF; DNA: TGTGCCAGCTCAACGGACACAAACGAGCAGTACTTC
V: TRBV10-3; J: TRBJ2-7; size: once; D: TRBD1; CDR3: CAISSDRHSSYEQYF; DNA: TGTGCCATCAGTTCGGACAGGCATAGCTCCTACGAGCAGTACTTC
V: TRBV20-1; J: TRBJ2-7; size: .; D: .; CDR3: CSARGTNEQYF; DNA: TGCAGTGCTAGAGGGACAAACGAGCAGTACTTC
V: TRBV7-2; J: TRBJ2-2; size: .; D: .; CDR3: CASSSPGPNTGELFF; DNA: TGTGCCAGCAGCTCACCAGGGCCGAACACCGGGGAGCTGTTTTTT
V: TRBV25-1; J: TRBJ2-5; size: .; D: .; CDR3: CASSEYSEETQYF; DNA: TGTGCCAGCAGTGAATATTCTGAAGAGACCCAGTACTTC
V: TRBV10-3; J: TRBJ2-7; size: .; D: TRBD1; CDR3: CATMTGGSYEQYF; DNA: TGTGCCACAATGACAGGGGGGAGCTACGAGCAGTACTTC
V: TRBV13; J: TRBJ1-5; size: .; D: .; CDR3: CASSLGQGNQPQHF; DNA: TGTGCCAGCAGCTTAGGACAGGGAAATCAGCCCCAGCATTTT
V: TRBV4-2; J: TRBJ2-1; size: .; D: TRBD2; CDR3: CASSQVRLAGDISNEQFF; DNA: TGTGCCAGCAGCCAAGTCCGACTAGCGGGAGATATAAGCAATGAGCAGTTCTTC
V: TRBV4-2; J: TRBJ2-1; size: .; D: TRBD1; CDR3: CASSQARTGWVYNEQFF; DNA: TGTGCCAGCAGCCAAGCAAGGACAGGGTGGGTCTACAATGAGCAGTTCTTC
V: TRBV6-2/TRBV6-3; J: TRBJ2-3; size: few; D: TRBD2; CDR3: CASSFSIPTSGSASSTDTQYF; DNA: TGTGCCAGCAGTTTCTCTATACCGACTAGCGGGAGTGCCTCTAGCACAGATACGCAGTATTTT
V: TRBV11-3; J: TRBJ2-5; size: .; D: TRBD1; CDR3: CASSLTGGSQETQYF; DNA: TGTGCCAGCAGCCTGACAGGGGGGAGCCAAGAGACCCAGTACTTC
V: TRBV6-2/TRBV6-3; J: TRBJ2-7; size: .; D: TRBD2; CDR3: CASSRPGTSVAEQYF; DNA: TGTGCCAGCAGCCGACCCGGGACTAGCGTGGCCGAGCAGTACTTC
V: TRBV18; J: TRBJ2-7; size: .; D: .; CDR3: CASSPLNSAEPYEQYF; DNA: TGTGCCAGCTCACCATTGAATAGCGCTGAGCCCTACGAGCAGTACTTC
V: TRBV7-3; J: TRBJ2-5; size: .; D: .; CDR3: CASSSREQETQYF; DNA: TGTGCCAGCAGCTCCCGGGAACAAGAGACCCAGTACTTC
V: TRBV7-5; J: TRBJ2-2; size: .; D: .; CDR3: CARSLEEKRRNTGELFF; DNA: TGTGCCAGAAGCTTAGAAGAGAAGCGTCGGAACACCGGGGAGCTGTTTTTT
V: TRBV28; J: TRBJ2-7; size: .; D: TRBD1; CDR3: CASSPPGTGYEQYF; DNA: TGTGCCAGCAGTCCTCCCGGGACAGGCTACGAGCAGTACTTC
V: TRBV27; J: TRBJ2-7; size: .; D: .; CDR3: CASSLSGEAPYEQYF; DNA: TGTGCCAGCAGTTTATCGGGGGAGGCCCCCTACGAGCAGTACTTC
V: TRBV6-5; J: TRBJ1-3; size: .; D: .; CDR3: CASRARIQAGNTIYF; DNA: TGTGCCAGCAGGGCCAGGATTCAGGCTGGAAACACCATATATTTT
V: TRBV11-2; J: TRBJ1-5; size: few; D: .; CDR3: CASSLNGAQQPQHF; DNA: TGTGCCAGCAGCTTAAATGGGGCGCAACAGCCCCAGCATTTT
V: TRBV5-4; J: TRBJ1-2; size: .; D: .; CDR3: CASSFFRVNYGYTF; DNA: TGTGCCAGCAGCTTTTTTAGGGTTAACTATGGCTACACCTTC
V: TRBV28; J: TRBJ2-2; size: .; D: .; CDR3: CASSFTGGGGELFF; DNA: TGTGCCAGCAGTTTCACCGGGGGAGGCGGGGAGCTGTTTTTT